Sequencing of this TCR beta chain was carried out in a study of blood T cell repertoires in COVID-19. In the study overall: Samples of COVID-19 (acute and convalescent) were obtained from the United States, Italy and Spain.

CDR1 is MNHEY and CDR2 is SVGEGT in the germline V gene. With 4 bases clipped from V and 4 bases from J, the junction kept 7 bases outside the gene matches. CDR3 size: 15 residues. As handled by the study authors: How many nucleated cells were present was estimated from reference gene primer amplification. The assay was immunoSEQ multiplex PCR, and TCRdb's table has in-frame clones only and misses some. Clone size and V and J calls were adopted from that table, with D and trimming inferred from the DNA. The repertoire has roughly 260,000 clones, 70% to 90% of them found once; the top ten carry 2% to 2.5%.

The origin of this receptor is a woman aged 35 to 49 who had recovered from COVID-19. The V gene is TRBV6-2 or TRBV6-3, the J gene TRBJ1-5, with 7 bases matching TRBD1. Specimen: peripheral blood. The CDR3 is CASSLWDRGNQPQHF. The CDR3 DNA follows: TGTGCCAGCAGTTTATGGGACAGAGGAAATCAGCCCCAGCATTTT.